This TCR beta chain derives from a study of shared clonotypes between healthy human individuals. Study-level points and caveats: Only blood underwent sampling, and tissue repertoires likely differ.

About this clone itself: Antigen specificity is unknown.

Germline CDR1 reads KGHSH; CDR2 reads LQKENI. Unmatched junction bases numbered 13, after V lost 3 bases and J lost 14 bases. The CDR3 sequence is 14 residues long. Under the authors' procedure: Filtering differed because ImmunoSEQ produced junction-only sequences that carried no quality scores. The repertoire was sequenced with immunoSEQ multiplex PCR; TCRdb's copy has only in-frame clones and lacks some. Clone size and the V and J calls come from that table; the DNA yielded D and trimming. This sample has 230,000 or so clones, with 60% to 70% found just once. This clonotype originated in a man in his thirties or forties in good health. Source material: memory CD4+ T cells sorted from blood. Described subset: CD45RA-negative fraction. The chain links TRBV18 to TRBJ2-1; 7 bases fit TRBD2. CDR3 amino acids: CASSPLTSNSFEFF. In nucleotides, the CDR3 is TGTGCCAGCTCACCCCTGACTAGCAACTCTTTTGAGTTCTTC.